These T cell receptor beta chains were read from a single sample in a study of T cell responses to AZD1222 COVID-19 vaccine. Libraries were prepared by immunoSEQ multiplex PCR; TCRdb keeps only in-frame clonotypes and omits some of them. This repertoire shows 180,000 or so clones, around nine tenths found once; its top ten account for around 26%. The sample here was peripheral blood, taken 28 days after the second AZD1222 dose. These TCRs come from an adult who received the AZD1222 COVID-19 vaccine. The CDR3 runs from the conserved cysteine through the conserved F or W. A D gene is named only where the DNA matches it firmly. The listing skips clone size in some rows; elsewhere it reads once, few, many or a size class.

j_call v_call d_call clone_size cdr3_nt cdr3_aa
TRBJ1-4 TRBV19 . . TGTGCCAGTTGGAGTGATGTGACTAATGAAAAACTGTTTTTT CASWSDVTNEKLFF
TRBJ2-7 TRBV19 . . TGTGCCAGTAGTAGAGTCCCTGCGGTACTCAACTACGAGCAGTACTTC CASSRVPAVLNYEQYF
TRBJ1-4 TRBV27 TRBD1 . TGTGCCAGCAGTTTTCGTGGCGGCAGGGGGATATCTAATGAAAAACTGTTTTTT CASSFRGGRGISNEKLFF
TRBJ2-7 TRBV27 . few TGTGCCAGCAGTTTGTCAGGTCAGGCCGAGCAGTACTTC CASSLSGQAEQYF
TRBJ1-1 TRBV18 TRBD1 . TGTGCCAGCTCACCGGGACAGGGAATCGCTGAAGCTTTCTTT CASSPGQGIAEAFF
TRBJ1-6 TRBV18 TRBD1 . TGTGCCAGCTCACCGATCACAGGGGCCAATAATTCACCCCTCCACTTT CASSPITGANNSPLHF
TRBJ1-1 TRBV19 TRBD1 . TGTGCCAGTAGTACCCGACAGGGGAGCACTGAAGCTTTCTTT CASSTRQGSTEAFF
TRBJ2-7 TRBV7-2 TRBD1 . TGTGCCAGCAGCTTTTCGTCAGGGGGCGGCTACGAGCAGTACTTC CASSFSSGGGYEQYF
TRBJ1-3 TRBV28 . . TGTGCCAGCAGGTTCATAGGGCAGGCGATCTCTGGAAACACCATATATTTT CASRFIGQAISGNTIYF
TRBJ2-5 TRBV6-2/TRBV6-3 . . TGTGCCAGCAGTTACGGGTCATCGGGGAGAGAGACCCAGTACTTC CASSYGSSGRETQYF
TRBJ2-7 TRBV27 TRBD2 once TGTGCCAGCAGTACCAGCGGGAGGGGTTACGAGCAGTACTTC CASSTSGRGYEQYF
TRBJ2-2 TRBV19 . once TGTGCCAGTAGGAAAGGCCGGAATTGGGCCGGGGAGCTGTTTTTT CASRKGRNWAGELFF
TRBJ2-7 TRBV5-1 TRBD2 . TGCGCCAGCAGCTTGGGGGGACTACCCTCCTACGAGCAGTACTTC CASSLGGLPSYEQYF
TRBJ2-3 TRBV24-1 . . TGTGCCACCAGTGATTTGTGGCGGCCCGGGTCGCAGTATTTT CATSDLWRPGSQYF
TRBJ2-4 TRBV19 . . TGTGCCAGTACCTTCCGCAACAGGGAATCTCGGAACATTCAGTACTTC CASTFRNRESRNIQYF
TRBJ2-7 TRBV6-6 . once TGTGCCAGCAGTCGACAGGGGAGGCTAGCGGAACTACCCTACGAGCAGTACTTC CASSRQGRLAELPYEQYF
TRBJ2-7 TRBV11-2 TRBD1 . TGTGCCAGCAGCCTACCGCCGGGACAGACGACCTACGAGCAGTACTTC CASSLPPGQTTYEQYF
TRBJ2-3 TRBV21-1 . once TGTGCCAGCAGCAAAGGGAAGACTAGCGGCACAGATACGCAGTATTTT CASSKGKTSGTDTQYF
TRBJ1-1 TRBV18 . few TGTGCCAGCTCACCACCGGGGCGGCAGCCAGAAGCTTTCTTT CASSPPGRQPEAFF
TRBJ2-3 TRBV18 TRBD1 . TGTGCCAGCTCACCCCGCGGCTCCGGGACAGGGGTAGATACGCAGTATTTT CASSPRGSGTGVDTQYF
TRBJ1-2 TRBV7-2 . . TGTGCCAGCAGCTTAGATGGCGTCAACTATGGCTACACCTTC CASSLDGVNYGYTF
TRBJ1-1 TRBV7-8 . . TGTGCCAGCAGCTTAGCCCCCAAGAACACTGAAGCTTTCTTT CASSLAPKNTEAFF
TRBJ2-1 TRBV28 . once TGTGCCAGCAGTCCTATACTTGCGGGAAACAACAATGAGCAGTTCTTC CASSPILAGNNNEQFF
TRBJ2-5 TRBV6-1 TRBD2 . TGTGCCAGCAGTGAATGGCTAGCGGGAGAGGAGGAGACCCAGTACTTC CASSEWLAGEEETQYF
TRBJ2-7 TRBV7-9 TRBD2 . TGTGCCAGCAGCCTCGGTAGCGGGAGGGCCCAGGAGCAGTACTTC CASSLGSGRAQEQYF
TRBJ2-1 TRBV6-5 . . TGTGCCAGCGGGCTCAGCTCCTACAATGAGCAGTTCTTC CASGLSSYNEQFF
TRBJ2-3 TRBV7-3 . . TGTGCCAGCAGCCCCCCTGGGCAGACAGATACGCAGTATTTT CASSPPGQTDTQYF
TRBJ2-1 TRBV14 TRBD2 . TGTGCCAGCAGCCAAGGAGCGGGAGGTTTCGGTGAGCAGTTCTTC CASSQGAGGFGEQFF
TRBJ2-7 TRBV6-5 . . TGTGCCAGCAGTCCTGGAGCCAGGTCCTACGAGCAGTACTTC CASSPGARSYEQYF
TRBJ2-1 TRBV7-8 TRBD2 . TGTGCCAGCAGCAACCTAGCGGGAGGCTCCTACAATGAGCAGTTCTTC CASSNLAGGSYNEQFF
TRBJ2-1 TRBV9 . . TGTGCCAGCAGCGTAGGAAGGGACACCTCGCAGTACAATGAGCAGTTCTTC CASSVGRDTSQYNEQFF
TRBJ2-7 TRBV7-6 TRBD1 . TGTGCCAGCAGCCACCTGACAGGGGCTCCCTACGAGCAGTACTTC CASSHLTGAPYEQYF
TRBJ1-2 TRBV5-4 TRBD1 few TGTGCCAGCAGCTTAAAAGCCGGGACAGGGGACGGCTACACCTTC CASSLKAGTGDGYTF
TRBJ2-5 TRBV5-5 . . TGTGCCAGCACCGTCGGAGAGACCCAGTACTTC CASTVGETQYF
TRBJ1-1 TRBV11-2 . . TGTGCCAGCAGCGTCATAGGAGAAGCTTTCTTT CASSVIGEAFF
TRBJ1-4 TRBV28 . few TGTGCCACCAGGGGCGGCCCAACTAATGAAAAACTGTTTTTT CATRGGPTNEKLFF
TRBJ2-7 TRBV12-3/TRBV12-4 . once TGTGCCAGCAGTTTTAGGGGCGACGAGCAGTACTTC CASSFRGDEQYF
TRBJ2-7 TRBV6-5 TRBD1 once TGTGCCAGCAGTTACCGGGGACAGGGGAGCTCCTACGAGCAGTACTTC CASSYRGQGSSYEQYF
TRBJ1-1 TRBV9 . . TGTGCCAGCAGCCTCACCGACCGGACAGTGAACACTGAAGCTTTCTTT CASSLTDRTVNTEAFF
TRBJ2-2 TRBV7-3 TRBD2 . TGTGCCAGCAGCTCAAGGGCTCCACTAGCGGGAGGACACGGCGCCGGGGAGCTGTTTTTT CASSSRAPLAGGHGAGELFF
TRBJ1-1 TRBV27 TRBD1 . TGTGCCAGCAGCCTGACAGGGGGGAGAGGAGCTTTCTTT CASSLTGGRGAFF
TRBJ2-3 TRBV5-4 . . TGTGCCAGCAGCTTGCCGAGTGTGGATACGCAGTATTTT CASSLPSVDTQYF
TRBJ2-5 TRBV27 TRBD1 . TGTGCCAGCAGTTACTCAGGGGGCGTTTTCAGCCAAGAGACCCAGTACTTC CASSYSGGVFSQETQYF
TRBJ2-5 TRBV7-2 . once TGTGCCAGCAGCTCAACTGGGACCTTGGAGACCCAGTACTTC CASSSTGTLETQYF